Listed here is a single TCR beta chain. Its antigen is not identified. This sample was taken from a study of somatic mutations in cytotoxic T cells in rheumatoid arthritis. Study-level background: Sorting by flow gave nearly 100% purity for some V beta antibody-stained T-cell populations, including V beta1+ cells sequenced for TCRB.

The CDR3 covers 15 residues. Trimming took 2 bases from V and 2 from J, leaving 13 bases between them. Germline CDR1 and CDR2: SGHNT and YENEEA. Study-wide points: Clonality of CD8+ T cells, which was compared between rheumatoid arthritis patients and age-matched healthy controls, did not differ significantly.

The repertoire was sequenced with immunoSEQ multiplex PCR; TCRdb's copy has only in-frame clones and lacks some. The sample lists roughly 35,000 clones, approximately 80% occurring once. Source material: CD8+ T cells sorted from blood. This sequence joins TRBV11-3 and TRBJ2-7; D not certain. This receptor was obtained from a man aged 40-49 years in good health. The CDR3 protein is CASSLSIVSTYEQYF. The CDR3 coding sequence is TGTGCCAGCAGCTTAAGTATAGTCTCAACCTACGAGCAGTACTTC.